A selection of T cell receptor beta chains follows, all from one sample in a study of Ad26.COV2.S vaccination and SARS-CoV-2 variants. Libraries were prepared by immunoSEQ multiplex PCR; TCRdb keeps only in-frame clonotypes and omits some of them. Seen here are approximately 340,000 clones, approximately 85% observed once, and the top ten hold roughly 3.3%. This sample comprised peripheral blood, obtained in a trial of Ad26.COV2.S vaccine versus placebo. These receptors were obtained from a person between 18 and 60 years old who received the Ad26.COV2.S COVID-19 vaccine or a placebo. Each CDR3 is given with its conserved first and last residue. Not all rows give a size; the values are once, few, many and, for expanded clones, a class.

V gene,J gene,clone size,CDR3 protein
TRBV5-5,TRBJ2-7,NA,CASSGSPAGDPPYEQYF
TRBV5-1,TRBJ2-7,NA,CASSSLAGGTYEQYF
TRBV19,TRBJ2-1,NA,CASSSWVRSYEEQFF
TRBV29-1,TRBJ2-2,NA,CSVEDVRLAGVGTGELFF
TRBV5-4,TRBJ1-2,once,CASSTTGTELSYGYTF
TRBV10-1,TRBJ2-7,NA,CASSQSSGTGFEQYF
TRBV27,TRBJ1-2,NA,CASKSGGGGYTF
TRBV6-5,TRBJ2-7,once,CASSYSGGEQYF
TRBV7-2,TRBJ2-3,NA,CASIRNGLAGETDTQYF
TRBV4-1,TRBJ2-3,NA,CASSQDPRDTQYF
TRBV9,TRBJ2-1,NA,CASSVDWSSRNEQFF
TRBV9,TRBJ2-2,NA,CASTTEGGRTGELFF
TRBV6-5,TRBJ2-7,NA,CASRGPGQGEYEQYF
TRBV13,TRBJ2-3,NA,CASSSHDPDTQYF
TRBV14,TRBJ1-1,NA,CASSNREWNTEAFF
TRBV6-5,TRBJ2-7,NA,CASSRGLAGEQYF
TRBV19,TRBJ1-5,NA,CASSIPRGVGSNQPQHF
TRBV19,TRBJ2-7,NA,CASSIAWDGVYEQYF
TRBV6-6,TRBJ1-2,few,CASSTGERQSF
TRBV29-1,TRBJ2-5,once,CSVEDPQKGTQYF
TRBV5-1,TRBJ2-1,once,CASSLAYSYNEQFF
TRBV6-6,TRBJ2-7,NA,CASRDRQGGLEQYF
TRBV5-1,TRBJ1-1,NA,CASSLMGLTEAFF
TRBV6-6,TRBJ1-1,NA,CASSYSGGTNTEAFF
TRBV30,TRBJ2-1,NA,CAWSRQGWHEQFF
TRBV19,TRBJ1-1,NA,CASSRQGSVMNTEAFF
TRBV19,TRBJ1-1,NA,CASSIGQGIKGAEAFF
TRBV4-3,TRBJ1-4,NA,CASSQEWTGGEKLFF
TRBV24-1,TRBJ2-3,NA,CATSDSRASGSDTQYF
TRBV5-1,TRBJ2-4,NA,CASSLETVFSTKNIQYF
TRBV10-1,TRBJ2-1,NA,CASRTTGSNSYNEQFF
TRBV10-2,TRBJ2-7,NA,CASRFGGTGYEQYF
TRBV6-4,TRBJ1-6,NA,CASSDSEGGNSPLHF
TRBV3-1/TRBV3-2,TRBJ2-2,NA,CASSGDRNTGELFF
TRBV23-1,TRBJ2-3,NA,CASSLGTGGDTQYF
TRBV6-5,TRBJ1-1,NA,CASSYSTGGFTEAFF
TRBV30,TRBJ1-1,NA,CAWSVTGGGEAFF
TRBV6-5,TRBJ1-2,NA,CASRRDRAGYGYTF
TRBV4-3,TRBJ1-2,NA,CASSQVLGRTYGYTF
TRBV28,TRBJ2-2,once,CASSAPGGGTGELFF
TRBV10-1,TRBJ2-3,NA,CASSESSTDTQYF